Below are 26 T cell receptor beta chains sequenced from a single sample in a study of cytomegalovirus exposure and HLA in healthy donors. PCR used 60 Vbeta primers and 13 Jbeta primers. Repertoires were generated with immunoSEQ multiplex PCR, while TCRdb's copy carries only in-frame clones and drops some. The sample data list 100,000 to 150,000 clones. Sample: PBMCs. The source is a man aged 18 to 30 in good health and CMV-seronegative.

About this clone: Because the CDR3 is missing its conserved closing phenylalanine or tryptophan, this is likely a read error. The DNA is omitted, as the CDR3 cannot be located on it reliably, and the CDR3 follows TCRdb's listing. The chain employs TRBV6-4 and TRBJ1-2. The CDR3 extends over 9 residues, inclusive of both ends. Per germline, CDR1 MRHNA and CDR2 SNTAGT. CDR3: CASSSGGIL.

The chain recombines TRBV7-9 with TRBJ2-7; D may be TRBD2 (6 bases). CDR3 length equals 14 residues. CDR1 is SEHNR and CDR2 is FQNEAQ in the germline V gene (reference sequence). The germline V and J ends were trimmed by 6 bases and 4 bases, with 16 bases remaining between them. The CDR3 spells CASSRSGTQYEQYF. CDR3 nucleotides: TGTGCCAGCAGTCGATCCGGGACTCAATACGAGCAGTACTTC.

The gene calls are TRBV29-1 and TRBJ1-2; D uncertain. The V end lost 5 bases, the J end lost 6 bases, and 28 bases lay between the germline ends. The CDR3 sequence is 17 residues long. CDR1 is SQVTM and CDR2 is ANQGSEA in the germline V gene. CDR3 coding DNA: TGCAGCGTTCTATATCCCTTACTGATCCATACCCACCATGGCTACACCTTC. Translated: CSVLYPLLIHTHHGYTF.

The chain links TRBV5-1 to TRBJ1-1; 7 nucleotides align to TRBD1. CDR1 is SGHRS and CDR2 is YFSETQ in the germline V gene. Losses at the gene ends were 5 bases for V and 1 base for J; bases not matched to a gene: 2. CDR3 length: 13 residues. The CDR3 DNA follows: TGCGCCAGCAGAGACAGGGAGAACACTGAAGCTTTCTTT. It yields the protein CASRDRENTEAFF.

With regard to this clone: The sample has other DNA sequences that encode this CDR3 too. The chain recombines TRBV29-1 with TRBJ1-6; D remains unclear. Trimming took off 7 bases at V and 6 bases at J, with 13 bases between the two ends. Germline V gives CDR1 SQVTM, CDR2 ANQGSEA. The CDR3 loop spans 13 amino acids. CDR3 DNA sequence: TGCAGCGCTAAGGTTACGGGTAATTCACCCCTCCACTTT. Protein product: CSAKVTGNSPLHF.

The V and J genes are TRBV5-1 and TRBJ2-5; 10 bases align to TRBD2. Germline loops: CDR1 SGHRS, CDR2 YFSETQ. This CDR3 has 13 residues. V lost 2 bases and J lost 5; bases outside the gene matches: 0. The CDR3 protein is CASSFSGGETQYF. CDR3 DNA: TGCGCCAGCAGCTTTAGCGGGGGGGAGACCCAGTACTTC.

V usage is TRBV28 and J usage is TRBJ2-2, with a tentative D call TRBD1 (5 bases). Trimming removed 2 bases from V and 7 bases from J, with 8 bases in between. CDR1 is MDHEN, CDR2 SYDVKM, per germline. There are 13 residues in the CDR3. The CDR3 bases are TGTGCCAGCAGTTTAACCCAGGGCGGGGAGCTGTTTTTT. Amino acid sequence: CASSLTQGGELFF.

The CDR3 spells CASSFPRGHGFSNFYEQYF. The DNA of the CDR3 is TGTGCCAGCAGCTTTCCCCGAGGACACGGATTCAGTAATTTCTACGAGCAGTACTTC. This sequence joins TRBV5-4 and TRBJ2-7, with D possibly TRBD1 on 5 matching bases. Looked up from germline, CDR1 is SGHNT and CDR2 is YYREEE (reference sequence). V lost 2 bases to trimming and J lost 3 bases, with 27 bases between them. The CDR3 sequence is 19 residues long.

CDR3: CASSSPQRDYEQYF. The CDR3 region has the DNA TGTGCCAGCAGTTCTCCACAGAGGGACTACGAGCAGTACTTC. The chain is built from TRBV6-5 and TRBJ2-7; weak D call: TRBD2 (5 bases). The CDR3 is made up of 14 amino acids. Trimming left V 4 bases short and J 3 bases short, with 13 bases between. The germline CDR1 and CDR2 sequences are MNHEY and SVGAGI.

Worth noting for this clone: Other DNA sequences from this sample encode an identical CDR3 as well. This chain uses TRBV18 with TRBJ2-1; 9 positions agree with TRBD2. Germline assignment: CDR1 KGHSH and CDR2 LQKENI. V trimming: 6 bases; J trimming: 6 bases; junction bases outside the gene matches: 6. This CDR3 region has 14 residues. CDR3: CASSPRREGNEQFF. The CDR3 DNA reads TGTGCCAGCTCGCCGAGGCGGGAGGGCAATGAGCAGTTCTTC.

The V gene is TRBV19, the J gene TRBJ1-1, with 8 bases aligning to TRBD1. This CDR3 comprises 15 residues. Germline V gene lookup returns CDR1 LNHDA and CDR2 SQIVND (reference sequence). V gave up 3 bases and J gave up 1 base; unmatched junction bases: 4. CDR3 region: CASSITGGRNTEAFF. In nucleotides, the CDR3 is TGTGCCAGTAGTATCACAGGGGGAAGGAACACTGAAGCTTTCTTT.

The chain recombines TRBV5-4 with TRBJ1-1, with 9 bases that match TRBD1. The length of the CDR3 is 15 residues. Per the germline V gene, CDR1 is SGHNT and CDR2 is YYREEE (reference sequence). The V segment lost 4 bases and the J segment 3 bases; nucleotides outside the gene matches: 7. CDR3: CASSGQGRGDTEAFF. The CDR3, as DNA: TGTGCCAGCAGCGGACAGGGGAGGGGGGACACTGAAGCTTTCTTT.

The chain joins TRBV10-3 to TRBJ1-4, with D possibly matching TRBD1 (6 bases). The CDR3 loop spans 19 amino acids. The ends were cut back, 3 bases at V and 3 bases at J, with 23 bases in the middle. Germline V gene sequence: CDR1 ENHRY, CDR2 SYGVKD. The CDR3: CAISEGDTSLRVANEKLFF. CDR3 DNA: TGTGCCATCAGTGAAGGGGACACCTCCTTAAGGGTGGCTAATGAAAAACTGTTTTTT.

CDR3: CSATLQETQYF. The CDR3 nucleotides are TGCAGTGCTACCCTCCAAGAGACCCAGTACTTC. The rearrangement links TRBV20-1 to TRBJ2-5, with unresolved D. This CDR3 has 11 amino acids. Per germline, CDR1 DFQATT and CDR2 SNEGSKA (reference sequence). Trimming took 4 bases from V and 1 from J, leaving 4 bases between them.

V is TRBV5-1 and J is TRBJ1-4, with D tentatively TRBD1 (5 bases). The germline gives CDR1 SGHRS, CDR2 YFSETQ. CDR3 size: 15 residues. With 4 bases removed from V and 8 bases from J, the gap between germline ends came to 18 bases. CDR3 region: CASSREGLMGEKLFF. The CDR3 DNA reads TGCGCCAGCAGCCGGGAGGGGTTGATGGGGGAAAAACTGTTTTTT.

The J gene is TRBJ1-4, the V gene TRBV28; 7 nucleotides line up with TRBD1. V was clipped by 6 bases and J by 7 bases; unmatched bases: 11. Germline V gene sequence: CDR1 MDHEN, CDR2 SYDVKM. The CDR3 contains 15 residues. The CDR3 DNA follows: TGTGCCAGCAGGAACACAGGGGTTTGGGGTGAAAAACTGTTTTTT. Translation gives CASRNTGVWGEKLFF.

The chain combines TRBV6-5 with TRBJ2-7, with 9 bases fitting TRBD2. Germline CDR1 and CDR2: MNHEY and SVGAGI. The CDR3 contains 15 residues. Unmatched junction bases numbered 5, after V lost 5 bases and J lost 0 bases. The CDR3 here is CASSAGTSTSYEQYF. The DNA of the CDR3 is TGTGCCAGCAGTGCCGGGACTAGCACCTCCTACGAGCAGTACTTC.

J is TRBJ1-6 and V is TRBV27; 7 positions match TRBD1. The CDR3 extends over 16 amino acids. V was pared by 4 bases and J by 8 bases, with 11 bases of the junction left unmatched. Germline V gene lookup returns CDR1 MNHEY and CDR2 SMNVEV (reference sequence). CDR3: CASSSPTGRTDSPLHF. In nucleotides, the CDR3 is TGTGCCAGCAGTTCGCCGACAGGGCGTACGGATTCACCCCTCCACTTT.

CDR3: CASSILSGTGDSPLHF. CDR3 nucleotides: TGTGCCAGTAGTATCCTGAGTGGGACAGGGGATTCACCCCTCCACTTT. V usage is TRBV19 and J usage is TRBJ1-6; 10 positions match TRBD1. Trimming removed 3 bases from V and 8 bases from J; junction bases left unmatched: 7. This CDR3 region has 16 residues. Germline V gene sequence: CDR1 LNHDA, CDR2 SQIVND (reference sequence).

The chain links TRBV11-2 to TRBJ1-1, with D unresolved. This CDR3 has 14 amino acids. V lost 2 bases, J lost 4 bases, and 11 bases lay in between. Germline values: CDR1 SGHAT, CDR2 FQNNGV. The CDR3 region has the DNA TGTGCCAGCAGCTTAACAGAGCTTAGCACTGAAGCTTTCTTT. It codes for CASSLTELSTEAFF.

The rearrangement uses TRBV28 and TRBJ1-3; D unresolved. The CDR3 length is 15 residues. CDR1 MDHEN and CDR2 SYDVKM come from the germline V gene. Trimming took off 2 bases at V and 1 base at J, with 9 bases between the two ends. The CDR3 loop reads CASSLMGSSGNTIYF. The CDR3 DNA reads TGTGCCAGCAGTTTAATGGGCAGTTCTGGAAACACCATATATTTT.

V is TRBV7-3 and J is TRBJ2-3; D perhaps matches TRBD2 (6 bases). The length of the CDR3 is 14 residues. The ends were cut back, 5 bases at V and 2 bases at J, with 11 bases in the middle. Germline V gives CDR1 SGHTA, CDR2 FQGTGA. CDR3 DNA: TGTGCCAGCAGCCTGGGACTTCCCACAGATACGCAGTATTTT. This encodes CASSLGLPTDTQYF.

The chain joins TRBV19 to TRBJ1-5; a weak D match, TRBD1 (6 bases). Germline V gives CDR1 LNHDA, CDR2 SQIVND (reference sequence). CDR3 length: 13 residues. V shed 5 bases and J shed 3 bases, with 8 bases lying between them. The CDR3 region has the DNA TGTGCCAGTAGTGGACAGTTCAATCAGCCCCAGCATTTT. Translated: CASSGQFNQPQHF.

The gene calls are TRBV28 and TRBJ2-7; 7 bases agree with TRBD2. This CDR3 is built from 12 residues. The junction had 7 bases not matched to a gene; V was cut back by 7 bases and J by 7 bases. In germline, CDR1 is MDHEN, CDR2 SYDVKM. CDR3 sequence reads: CASTGGMREQYF. In DNA, the CDR3 is TGTGCCAGCACCGGGGGGATGAGGGAGCAGTACTTC.

The chain employs TRBV27 and TRBJ2-7, with a possible D match to TRBD2 (6 bases). There are 15 residues in the CDR3. Germline CDR1 reads MNHEY; CDR2 reads SMNVEV (reference sequence). The ends were cut back, 4 bases at V and 4 bases at J, with 17 bases in the middle. As DNA, the CDR3 is TGTGCCAGCAGTTCAGGCGGGAAATTGGGGTACGAGCAGTACTTC. As protein: CASSSGGKLGYEQYF.

The rearrangement links TRBV4-1 to TRBJ2-7, with D tentatively TRBD2 (6 bases). Germline loops: CDR1 MGHRA, CDR2 YSYEKL. The CDR3 loop spans 15 amino acids. The V gene lost 0 bases and the J gene lost 5 bases, with 14 bases spanning the gap. CDR3 bases: TGCGCCAGCAGCCAAGAAAGGAGCGGGCCGGACGAGCAGTACTTC. It translates to CASSQERSGPDEQYF.